A selection of T cell receptor beta chains follows, all from one sample in a study of T cell responses to AZD1222 COVID-19 vaccine. TCRdb's table, derived via immunoSEQ multiplex PCR, lists solely in-frame clones and lacks some. Of 90,000 to 150,000 clones in the sample, roughly 89% are singletons; the top ten hold 5% to 6.5%. This specimen was peripheral blood, taken on day 0 of AZD1222 vaccination. The source is an adult in good health. CDR3s include the opening cysteine and the closing phenylalanine or tryptophan. The order of the fields is D gene, V gene, clone size, J gene, CDR3 protein, CDR3 DNA. The D gene is left open where the match is weak. Where a row states a size, it is once, few, many or the class of an expanded clone; other rows omit it.

>NA|TRBV10-2|NA|TRBJ2-4
CASRSRGEAKNIQYF
TGCGCCAGCAGGTCTAGGGGGGAGGCCAAAAACATTCAGTACTTC
>NA|TRBV10-2|NA|TRBJ1-2
CASSESGYGYTF
TGCGCCAGCAGTGAGTCGGGGTATGGCTACACCTTC
>NA|TRBV3-1/TRBV3-2|NA|TRBJ2-1
CASSQVPKLGQFF
TGTGCCAGCAGCCAAGTTCCCAAATTGGGGCAGTTCTTC
>TRBD1|TRBV19|NA|TRBJ2-2
CASSIQGQGGTGELFF
TGTGCCAGTAGTATACAGGGACAGGGTGGCACCGGGGAGCTGTTTTTT
>TRBD1|TRBV13|once|TRBJ1-2
CASSLGQSFLYGYTF
TGTGCCAGCAGCTTGGGACAGTCCTTCCTCTATGGCTACACCTTC
>NA|TRBV28|NA|TRBJ2-7
CASSPHPYEQYF
TGTGCCAGCAGTCCCCACCCCTACGAGCAGTACTTC
>NA|TRBV5-1|NA|TRBJ1-2
CASSKTDYGYTF
TGCGCCAGCAGCAAGACAGATTATGGCTACACCTTC
>NA|TRBV19|NA|TRBJ1-5
CASTLAGTVFSNQPQHF
TGTGCCAGTACCTTAGCCGGGACCGTCTTTAGCAATCAGCCCCAGCATTTT
>TRBD1|TRBV4-1|NA|TRBJ2-7
CASSSSGTGAYEQYF
TGCGCCAGCAGCAGCAGCGGAACAGGGGCCTACGAGCAGTACTTC
>NA|TRBV28|NA|TRBJ2-7
CASTLFKLWPLRYEQYF
TGTGCCAGCACCCTCTTCAAACTCTGGCCCTTACGTTACGAGCAGTACTTC
>NA|TRBV10-3|NA|TRBJ2-2
CAISEAGIYANTGELFF
TGTGCCATCAGTGAGGCAGGTATTTACGCGAACACCGGGGAGCTGTTTTTT
>NA|TRBV28|NA|TRBJ1-3
CASTQNAGNTIYF
TGTGCCAGCACCCAAAATGCTGGAAACACCATATATTTT
>TRBD2|TRBV28|many|TRBJ2-7
CASSSPGSGSGEQYF
TGTGCCAGCAGTTCCCCTGGTAGCGGGAGTGGCGAGCAGTACTTC
>TRBD1|TRBV7-3|NA|TRBJ1-1
CASSAAGGTNTEAFF
TGTGCCAGCAGCGCCGCAGGGGGTACGAACACTGAAGCTTTCTTT
>NA|TRBV28|NA|TRBJ1-2
CASSEQGSGYGYTF
TGTGCCAGCAGTGAACAGGGTTCGGGATATGGCTACACCTTC
>NA|TRBV6-5|NA|TRBJ1-6
CASSYSNSPLHF
TGTGCCAGCAGTTACAGTAATTCACCCCTCCACTTT
>NA|TRBV4-1|NA|TRBJ1-1
CASSQDSPLGGPMNTEAFF
TGCGCCAGCAGCCAAGATTCTCCGCTAGGTGGGCCGATGAACACTGAAGCTTTCTTT
>NA|TRBV21-1|once|TRBJ2-7
CASPGQRLRCEQYF
TGTGCCAGCCCCGGACAACGATTACGTTGCGAGCAGTACTTC
>TRBD1|TRBV5-1|NA|TRBJ2-5
CASSLTGEETQYF
TGCGCCAGCAGCTTGACAGGGGAAGAGACCCAGTACTTC
>NA|TRBV11-2|once|TRBJ1-3
CASSLRQAGSGNTIYF
TGTGCCAGCAGCCTCCGACAGGCCGGCTCTGGAAACACCATATATTTT
>NA|TRBV19|NA|TRBJ1-6
CASSPQETDLGSPLHF
TGTGCCAGTAGTCCCCAAGAGACCGACCTAGGCTCACCCCTCCACTTT
>NA|TRBV11-3|NA|TRBJ2-1
CASSSWANEQFF
TGTGCCAGCAGCTCGTGGGCGAATGAGCAGTTCTTC
>NA|TRBV6-5|NA|TRBJ1-3
CASSRDKLSGNTIYF
TGTGCCAGCAGCCGGGACAAATTATCTGGAAACACCATATATTTT
>NA|TRBV7-3|NA|TRBJ2-5
CASSSKPGPKETQYF
TGTGCCAGCAGCTCTAAACCGGGGCCTAAAGAGACCCAGTACTTC
>NA|TRBV7-9|NA|TRBJ2-7
CPRGCISYEQYF
TGTCCCAGGGGCTGCATCTCCTACGAGCAGTACTTC
>TRBD1|TRBV24-1|few|TRBJ2-1
CATGTGYNEQFF
TGTGCCACAGGGACAGGCTACAATGAGCAGTTCTTC
>TRBD1|TRBV2|NA|TRBJ1-2
CASSEPGQGASYGYTF
TGTGCCAGCAGTGAACCGGGACAGGGGGCGAGCTATGGCTACACCTTC
>NA|TRBV28|NA|TRBJ1-5
CASSRFGTPIQPQHF
TGTGCCAGCAGCCGTTTCGGGACCCCGATTCAGCCCCAGCATTTT
>NA|TRBV19|once|TRBJ1-1
CASSATPRQGKHTEAFF
TGTGCCAGTAGTGCGACCCCACGTCAGGGCAAGCACACTGAAGCTTTCTTT
>TRBD1|TRBV18|NA|TRBJ2-7
CASSRDRFSYEQYF
TGTGCCAGCTCACGGGACAGGTTCTCCTACGAGCAGTACTTC
>NA|TRBV18|NA|TRBJ2-7
CASSPGKPSVYEQYF
TGTGCCAGCTCACCCGGGAAACCATCTGTATACGAGCAGTACTTC
>TRBD1|TRBV2|NA|TRBJ1-2
CASRIGTDHGYTF
TGTGCCAGCAGAATCGGGACAGATCATGGCTACACCTTC
>TRBD1|TRBV5-1|NA|TRBJ1-2
CASSPDRGSYGYTF
TGCGCCAGCAGCCCGGACAGGGGTTCCTATGGCTACACCTTC
>TRBD1|TRBV12-3/TRBV12-4|NA|TRBJ1-1
CASSLGTGVGAFF
TGTGCCAGCAGTCTCGGGACAGGGGTGGGTGCTTTCTTT
>TRBD1|TRBV5-6|NA|TRBJ1-2
CASTKSVDRDLNYGYTF
TGTGCCAGCACCAAATCCGTGGACAGGGACCTTAACTATGGCTACACCTTC
>TRBD1|TRBV5-4|NA|TRBJ1-6
CASRKAGQGDSPLHF
TGTGCCAGCAGAAAGGCGGGACAGGGGGATTCACCCCTCCACTTT
>NA|TRBV23-1|NA|TRBJ2-7
CASPREASSYEQYF
TGCGCCAGCCCTAGGGAGGCGAGCTCCTACGAGCAGTACTTC
>NA|TRBV4-1|NA|TRBJ1-5
CASSQLGLSNQPQHF
TGCGCCAGCAGCCAATTAGGGCTTAGCAATCAGCCCCAGCATTTT
>NA|TRBV11-2|NA|TRBJ1-2
CASSLLPGSTYGYTF
TGTGCCAGCAGCTTACTCCCCGGCAGTACCTATGGCTACACCTTC
>NA|TRBV10-2|NA|TRBJ1-2
CASSVGRGNGYTF
TGCGCCAGCAGTGTGGGCAGGGGAAATGGCTACACCTTC
>TRBD1|TRBV2|NA|TRBJ1-6
CATTRDRGSPLHF
TGTGCCACCACCCGGGACAGGGGCTCACCCCTCCACTTT
>NA|TRBV11-2|NA|TRBJ1-1
CASSPAKGSEAFF
TGTGCCAGCAGCCCCGCTAAGGGGAGTGAAGCTTTCTTT
>NA|TRBV5-1|NA|TRBJ1-2
CASSSSPTGSGGYTF
TGCGCCAGCAGCTCGAGCCCAACAGGGAGCGGTGGCTACACCTTC
>TRBD1|TRBV12-3/TRBV12-4|NA|TRBJ1-2
CASSLNRGDGYTF
TGTGCCAGCAGTTTAAACAGGGGGGATGGCTACACCTTC
>NA|TRBV12-3/TRBV12-4|NA|TRBJ1-2
CASSLGSPYGYTF
TGTGCCAGCAGTTTAGGCAGTCCCTATGGCTACACCTTC
>NA|TRBV28|NA|TRBJ2-3
CASSSGTDTQYF
TGTGCCAGCAGTTCAGGGACAGATACGCAGTATTTT
>NA|TRBV28|NA|TRBJ1-1
CASSLITGYLNTEAFF
TGTGCCAGCAGTTTAATAACAGGGTATTTGAACACTGAAGCTTTCTTT
>NA|TRBV9|NA|TRBJ2-7
CASSVGGALTYEQYF
TGTGCCAGCAGCGTAGGAGGGGCCCTAACTTACGAGCAGTACTTC
>NA|TRBV13|NA|TRBJ2-5
CASSFSAASGETQYF
TGTGCCAGCAGCTTTTCAGCGGCGAGTGGGGAGACCCAGTACTTC
>NA|TRBV5-1|NA|TRBJ2-7
CASSLADIGYEQYF
TGCGCCAGCAGCTTGGCGGATATTGGCTACGAGCAGTACTTC
>NA|TRBV21-1|NA|TRBJ2-7
CASSKISPDSTYEQYF
TGTGCCAGCAGCAAAATTTCCCCGGATTCGACCTACGAGCAGTACTTC